This TCR beta chain is drawn from a study of regulatory T cells in long-lasting Graves disease. Specified time point: newly diagnosed GD, antithyroid drugs for less than 3 months. PBMC RNA was the source of the TCR library. Sequencing libraries for TCR beta were prepared with iRepertoire HTBI primers and Arm-PCR of CDR3 regions. TCRdb recomputed calls from the multiplex PCR reads with MiXCR, one row per CDR3 protein. Among 530,000 or so distinct CDR3 sequences, 13% were seen once, and the ten largest hold roughly a tenth. The CDR3 extends over 15 amino acids. Germline assignment: CDR1 MNHEY and CDR2 SMNVEV (reference sequence). There are a few counts of this clonotype. Antigen: not known. Relative to the germline gene, one junction end is altered; a read error may explain this. Points from the study as a whole: The study examined only peripheral blood, not thyroid tissue. Those with persistent disease had in common more public clonotypes (about 2,500) than new patients (approximately 990).

This sample also appeared in a second study, on T cells in Graves' hyperthyroidism and ophthalmopathy. Per that paper: Any patient presenting with uncontrolled infection, other autoimmune disease, pregnancy or lactation was left out. Initially, a first-round RT-PCR of the TCR CDR3 employed the HTBI primer set.

Sequencing was performed on peripheral blood mononuclear cells (PBMCs), taken at new diagnosis, from a patient treated with antithyroid drugs. The chain recombines TRBV27 with TRBJ2-7; D gene unclear. This clonotype was sampled from a man aged 25 to 40 with Graves disease. CDR3 amino acids: CASSLSEFSSYEQCF. In DNA, the CDR3 is TGTGCCAGCAGTTTATCGGAGTTCAGCTCCTACGAGCAGTGCTTC.